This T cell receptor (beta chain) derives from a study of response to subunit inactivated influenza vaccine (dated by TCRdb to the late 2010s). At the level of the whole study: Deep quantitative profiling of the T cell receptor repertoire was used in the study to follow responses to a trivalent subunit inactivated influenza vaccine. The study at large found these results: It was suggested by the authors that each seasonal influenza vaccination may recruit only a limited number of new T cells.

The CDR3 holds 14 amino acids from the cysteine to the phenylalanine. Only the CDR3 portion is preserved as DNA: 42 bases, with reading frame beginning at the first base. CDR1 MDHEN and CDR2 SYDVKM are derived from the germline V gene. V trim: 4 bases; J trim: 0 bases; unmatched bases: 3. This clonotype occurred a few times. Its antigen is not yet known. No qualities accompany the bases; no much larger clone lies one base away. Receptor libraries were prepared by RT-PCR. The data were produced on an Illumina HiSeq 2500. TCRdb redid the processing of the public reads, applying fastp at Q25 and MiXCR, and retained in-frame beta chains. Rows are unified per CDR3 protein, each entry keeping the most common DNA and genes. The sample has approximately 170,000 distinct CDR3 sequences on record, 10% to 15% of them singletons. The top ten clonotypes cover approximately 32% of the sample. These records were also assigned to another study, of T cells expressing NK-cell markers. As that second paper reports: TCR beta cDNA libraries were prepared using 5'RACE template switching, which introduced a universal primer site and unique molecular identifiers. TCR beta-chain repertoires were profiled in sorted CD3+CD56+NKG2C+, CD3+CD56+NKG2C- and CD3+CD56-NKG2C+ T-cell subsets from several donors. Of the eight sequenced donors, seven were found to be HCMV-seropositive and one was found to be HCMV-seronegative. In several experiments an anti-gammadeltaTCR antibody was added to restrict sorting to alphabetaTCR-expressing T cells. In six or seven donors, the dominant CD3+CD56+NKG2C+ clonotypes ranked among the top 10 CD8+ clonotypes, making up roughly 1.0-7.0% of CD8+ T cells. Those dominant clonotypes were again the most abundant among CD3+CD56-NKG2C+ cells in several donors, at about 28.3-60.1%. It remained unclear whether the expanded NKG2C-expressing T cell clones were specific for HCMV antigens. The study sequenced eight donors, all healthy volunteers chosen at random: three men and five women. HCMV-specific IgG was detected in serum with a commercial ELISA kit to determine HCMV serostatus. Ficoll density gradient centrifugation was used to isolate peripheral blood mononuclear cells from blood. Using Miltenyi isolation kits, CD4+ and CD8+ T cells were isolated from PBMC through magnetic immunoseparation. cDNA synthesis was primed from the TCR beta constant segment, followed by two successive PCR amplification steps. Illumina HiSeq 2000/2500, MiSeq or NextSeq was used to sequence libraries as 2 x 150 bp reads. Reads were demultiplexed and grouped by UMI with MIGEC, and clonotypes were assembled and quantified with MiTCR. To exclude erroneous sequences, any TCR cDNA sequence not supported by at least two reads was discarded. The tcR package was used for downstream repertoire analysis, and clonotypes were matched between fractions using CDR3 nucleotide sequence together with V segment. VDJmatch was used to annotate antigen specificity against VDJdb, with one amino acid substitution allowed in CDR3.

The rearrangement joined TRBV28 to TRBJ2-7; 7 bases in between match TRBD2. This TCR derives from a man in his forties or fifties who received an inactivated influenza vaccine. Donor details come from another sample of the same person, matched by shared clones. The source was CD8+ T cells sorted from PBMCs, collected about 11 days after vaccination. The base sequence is TGTGCCAGCAGTTGGCGGGGGAGCTCCTACGAGCAGTACTTC. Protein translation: CASSWRGSSYEQYF.